This passage covers 8 T cell receptor beta chains from one sample sequenced in a study of control samples from healthy donors and cancer patients. Libraries were prepared by immunoSEQ multiplex PCR; TCRdb keeps only in-frame clonotypes and omits some of them. The profile covers roughly 200,000 clones, with 85% to 95% appearing a single time and about 1.6% taken by the ten largest. Material: blood. These TCRs come from a man over 45 in good health.

The J gene is TRBJ1-6, the V gene TRBV18, with 9 bases aligning to TRBD1. V lost 2 bases, J lost 11 bases, and 1 base stayed unmatched. CDR3 size: 13 residues. The germline gives CDR1 KGHSH, CDR2 LQKENI. As DNA, the CDR3 is TGTGCCAGCTCACCAAGGACAGGGGCACCCCTCCACTTT. Protein product: CASSPRTGAPLHF.

The V call is TRBV18, the J call TRBJ2-7; either TRBD1 or TRBD2 may fit D (5 bases each). There are 12 residues in the CDR3. V lost 2 bases to trimming and J lost 5 bases, with 7 bases between them. CDR1 KGHSH and CDR2 LQKENI come from the germline V gene. Here the CDR3 reads CASSPGGDEQYV. DNA of the CDR3: TGTGCCAGCTCACCAGGGGGAGACGAGCAGTACGTC.

The gene calls are TRBV9 and TRBJ1-3; D is undetermined. The CDR3 has 14 residues. V lost 4 bases and J 1 base, leaving 9 bases between the germline ends. Germline V gene sequence: CDR1 SGDLS, CDR2 YYNGEE. The CDR3 here is CASSLGISGNTIYF. The DNA for the CDR3 is TGTGCCAGCAGCTTAGGGATTTCTGGAAACACCATATATTTT.

The chain combines TRBV5-6 with TRBJ1-5; D unresolved. The V gene lost 0 bases and the J gene lost 7 bases, with 5 bases spanning the gap. CDR1 is SGHDT and CDR2 is YYEEEE in the germline V gene. The CDR3 contains 12 residues. The CDR3 region has the DNA TGTGCCAGCAGCTTGGCGGAGCAGCCCCAGCATTTT. It translates to CASSLAEQPQHF.

The chain has TRBV5-1 and TRBJ2-1; D remains ambiguous. This CDR3 has 12 amino acids. V was cut by 0 bases and J by 15 bases, with 13 bases left in between. Germline values: CDR1 SGHRS, CDR2 YFSETQ. The CDR3 loop reads CASSLAESDSFF. The CDR3 nucleotides are TGCGCCAGCAGCTTGGCGGAGAGTGACTCGTTCTTC.

The chain carries TRBV7-9 and TRBJ1-2; tentatively, D is TRBD1 (6 bases). V lost 4 bases to trimming and J lost 8 bases, with 14 bases between them. The CDR3 is made up of 13 amino acids. Germline V CDR1 and CDR2: SEHNR, FQNEAQ (reference sequence). CDR3 amino acids: CASSSTGFGGYTF. CDR3 in DNA: TGTGCCAGCAGCTCTACAGGGTTTGGCGGCTACACCTTC.

This clone came up once. The gene calls are TRBV2 and TRBJ2-1, with D tentatively TRBD1 or TRBD2 (5 bases each). Trimming shortened V by 0 bases and J by 5 bases, and 8 bases separated the two germline ends. Germline V gene data show CDR1 as SNHLY and CDR2 as FYNNEI. The CDR3 runs 14 residues. The chain's CDR3 is CASSEAGVDNEQFF. For the CDR3, the DNA is TGTGCCAGCAGTGAAGCGGGGGTTGACAATGAGCAGTTCTTC.

The chain has TRBV29-1 and TRBJ1-5; D ambiguous. The V end lost 6 bases, the J end lost 4 bases, and 10 bases lay between the germline ends. The CDR3 extends over 12 amino acids. The germline V gene has CDR1 SQVTM and CDR2 ANQGSEA. The CDR3, as DNA: TGCAGCGTCAAGGACGGGAATCAGCCCCAGCATTTT. This codes for CSVKDGNQPQHF.